A single sample is the source of the 24 T cell receptor beta chains below, sequenced in a study of post-analysis software for immune sequencing data. Unique molecular identifiers were present in the TCR beta cDNA libraries. MiXCR was run by TCRdb on the PCR reads, yielding one entry per CDR3 protein. The sample includes 650,000 to 850,000 distinct CDR3 sequences, approximately 53% of them seen just once. Study-level findings and limits: Four or five TRBV segments occurring more often in patients than controls included TRBV5-6, TRBV5-1 and TRBV20-1.

The antigens of these receptors remain unknown. Specimen: blood. These receptors came from a girl between 5 and 17 years old with multiple sclerosis.

The chain carries TRBV2 and TRBJ1-5; D unresolved. The germline CDR1 and CDR2 sequences are SNHLY and FYNNEI. This CDR3 spans 15 amino acids. V gave up 4 bases and J gave up 3 bases, with 13 bases separating them. DNA for the CDR3: TGTGCCAGCAGTGGCACCCCTCGCCTCAATCAGCCCCAGCATTTT. Amino acid sequence: CASSGTPRLNQPQHF.

This clonotype was seen only a few times. The genes are TRBV11-2 and TRBJ2-1, with D maybe TRBD1 (7 bases). V lost 5 bases and J 8 bases, leaving 22 bases between the germline ends. CDR1 and CDR2 (germline): SGHAT, FQNNGV. The CDR3 extends over 16 amino acids. DNA for the CDR3: TGTGCCAGCAGCGCAGCAGAGGGGGCGGGAATCCATGAGCAGTTCTTC. This sequence encodes CASSAAEGAGIHEQFF.

This clonotype was detected only once. This chain uses TRBV10-3 with TRBJ2-3; 8 bases are a match to TRBD2. After removal of 6 bases from V and 4 bases from J, the junction contained 3 bases not matched to a gene. Germline V gene data show CDR1 as ENHRY and CDR2 as SYGVKD. The CDR3 has 13 residues. In nucleotides, the CDR3 is TGTGCCATCAGGGGACTAGGCGCAGATACGCAGTATTTT. This codes for CAIRGLGADTQYF.

The count of this clonotype is one. Sequence at one end of the junction differs from germline and may be a read error. J is TRBJ2-1 and V is TRBV5-1; TRBD2 aligns across 9 bases. Germline-derived CDR1 and CDR2 are SGHRS and YFSETQ. The CDR3 has 17 amino acids. The CDR3 DNA follows: TGCGTCAGCAGCCTGCAGCCTAGCGGGATCGTCTACAATGAGCAGTTCTTC. Translation: CVSSLQPSGIVYNEQFF.

This clonotype has a handful of counts. This chain uses TRBV5-1 with TRBJ2-3; no firm D call. The CDR3 runs to 16 residues. Deletions cut 2 bases from V and 0 bases from J, with 13 bases between. Looked up from germline, CDR1 is SGHRS and CDR2 is YFSETQ. CDR3 sequence: CASSFALEFSTDTQYF. The CDR3 DNA reads TGCGCCAGCAGCTTTGCTCTGGAATTCAGCACAGATACGCAGTATTTT.

V gene TRBV3-1 combines with J gene TRBJ2-7, with 9 bases lining up with TRBD2. CDR1 and CDR2 (germline): LGHDT, YNNKEL (reference sequence). The CDR3 length is 19 residues. V was pared by 6 bases and J by 1 base, with 19 bases of the junction left unmatched. CDR3 in DNA: TGTGCCAGCAGTAACGGACGGCTTCTGACTAGCGGATATTCCTACGAGCAGTACTTC. Translating gives CASSNGRLLTSGYSYEQYF.

CDR3 coding DNA: TGTGCCAGCCGAGGGAAGGGAGGGAGGCGGACTAGCGGGCTGAGTCCCGATGAGCAGTTCTTC. This codes for CASRGKGGRRTSGLSPDEQFF. J is TRBJ2-1 and V is TRBV6-1; TRBD2 matches at 11 bases. Germline V lookup: CDR1 MNHNS, CDR2 SASEGT. J gave up 8 bases and V 8 bases, and 29 bases lay outside the gene matches. There are 21 residues in the CDR3.

The chain links TRBV14 to TRBJ2-4; TRBD2 aligns across 12 bases. The J call may be in error: the DNA end matches TRBJ2-7 better. CDR1 is SGHDN and CDR2 is FVKESK in the germline V gene. This CDR3 is 13 amino acids long. CDR3 in amino acids: CASSQTSGSEQYF. CDR3 coding DNA: TGTGCCAGCAGCCAGACTAGCGGGAGCGAGCAGTACTTC.

This chain uses TRBV5-1 with TRBJ1-4; D uncertain. Germline V gives CDR1 SGHRS, CDR2 YFSETQ. The CDR3 runs to 16 residues. V was trimmed by 0 bases and J by 3 bases, leaving 12 bases between them. For the CDR3, the DNA is TGCGCCAGCAGCTTGGGGGTTAACAGAGCTAATGAAAAACTGTTTTTT. Translating gives CASSLGVNRANEKLFF.

The rearrangement uses TRBV6-2 or TRBV6-3 and TRBJ2-3, with 13 bases that match TRBD2. Germline CDR1 reads MNHEY; CDR2 reads SVGEGT. The J segment lost 4 bases and the V segment lost 6 bases, leaving 13 bases of the junction unmatched. This CDR3 is 18 amino acids long. In nucleotides, the CDR3 is TGTGCCAGCAGGGAAGTACCGGGACTAGCGGGGAGGGCAGATACGCAGTATTTT. It specifies CASREVPGLAGRADTQYF.

This clonotype came up a few times. V usage is TRBV27 and J usage is TRBJ2-5; 9 bases map to TRBD1. The V gene end was trimmed by 5 bases and the J gene end by 7 bases; junction bases not matched to a gene: 14. Germline V gene lookup returns CDR1 MNHEY and CDR2 SMNVEV (reference sequence). The CDR3 extends over 16 amino acids. The CDR3 DNA reads as TGTGCCAGCAGTCAGGGACTGGACAGGGGACTTAGGACCCAGTACTTC. Residues: CASSQGLDRGLRTQYF.

V gene TRBV6-4 combines with J gene TRBJ2-1; 10 bases align to TRBD2. The CDR3 is made up of 16 amino acids. Per germline, CDR1 MRHNA and CDR2 SNTAGT. V shed 5 bases, J shed 8 bases, and the junction held 12 bases outside the gene matches. The CDR3 reads CASSSGRAVGRDEQFF. In DNA, the CDR3 is TGTGCCAGCAGTAGCGGGAGGGCCGTGGGTCGGGATGAGCAGTTCTTC.

This clonotype was seen a handful of times. This chain connects TRBV20-1 to TRBJ2-7, with 8 bases that match TRBD2. This CDR3 is 13 amino acids long. The germline V gene encodes CDR1 DFQATT and CDR2 SNEGSKA (reference sequence). The V and J ends lost 3 bases and 2 bases, in that order; junction bases with no gene match: 3. CDR3 sequence (DNA): TGCAGTGCTAGGACTAGCGTTCCCTACGAGCAGTACTTC. Protein product: CSARTSVPYEQYF.

This sequence joins TRBV5-1 and TRBJ2-7, with D perhaps matching TRBD1 (6 bases). V lost 5 bases and J lost 0, with 18 bases in between. Germline lookup yields CDR1 SGHRS and CDR2 YFSETQ. The CDR3 sequence is 16 residues long. CDR3 sequence reads: CASRPPAGVFSYEQYF. CDR3 nucleotide sequence: TGCGCCAGCAGACCTCCCGCAGGGGTATTCTCCTACGAGCAGTACTTC.

The chain recombines TRBV12-3 or TRBV12-4 with TRBJ2-6, with a tentative D call TRBD1 (6 bases). This CDR3 contains 17 residues. Trimming removed 1 base at V and 0 bases at J, with 10 bases between. The CDR3 protein is CASSLGRGISGANVLTF. CDR3 sequence (DNA): TGTGCCAGCAGTTTAGGCAGGGGAATCTCTGGGGCCAACGTCCTGACTTTC.

This clonotype was seen only a few times. CDR3 amino acids: CASSWRPYEQYF. In DNA, the CDR3 is TGTGCCAGCAGTTGGCGGCCCTACGAGCAGTACTTC. V is TRBV12-3 or TRBV12-4 and J is TRBJ2-7; D is uncertain. The CDR3 is 12 residues long. V shed 4 bases and J shed 2 bases, with 6 bases lying between them.

The chain has TRBV6-5 and TRBJ2-5, with D tentatively TRBD1 (5 bases). Trimming took off 8 bases at V and 11 bases at J, with 27 bases between the two ends. CDR3 length: 15 residues. Germline lookup yields CDR1 MNHEY and CDR2 SVGAGI. The CDR3 here is CASGPRVPGHNEQYF. The CDR3, as DNA: TGTGCCAGCGGCCCTAGGGTGCCAGGACACAATGAGCAGTACTTC.

The rearrangement uses TRBV20-1 and TRBJ2-1; 7 bases map to TRBD2. The DNA end is a closer match to TRBJ2-7, so the J assignment may be wrong. There are 15 residues in the CDR3. Germline V gives CDR1 DFQATT, CDR2 SNEGSKA (reference sequence). CDR3 sequence: CSARGPGLSYNEQYF. DNA for the CDR3: TGCAGTGCTAGAGGTCCGGGACTATCCTACAATGAGCAGTACTTC.

The rearrangement links TRBV25-1 to TRBJ2-1, with a possible D match to TRBD1 (5 bases). The V and J ends lost 6 bases and 7 bases respectively, with 7 bases between them. The CDR3 is 11 amino acids. Germline CDR1 and CDR2: MGHDK and SYGVNS. CDR3 sequence (DNA): TGTGCCAGCAGACAGGTTAATGAGCAGTTCTTC. This translates into CASRQVNEQFF. The full variable domain, in which reference TRBV25-1 and TRBJ2-1 provide the parts outside the CDR3, is EADIYQTPRYLVIGTGKKITLECSQTMGHDKMYWYQQDPGMELHLIHYSYGVNSTEKGDLSSESTVSRIRTEHFPLTLESARPSHTSQYLCASRQVNEQFFGPGTRLTVL.

The V and J genes are TRBV6-5 and TRBJ2-3; maybe TRBD1 (5 bases). Germline V gene sequence: CDR1 MNHEY, CDR2 SVGAGI. The ends were cut back, 7 bases at V and 3 bases at J, with 17 bases in the middle. The CDR3 has 15 residues. The CDR3: CASTPQGVPTDTQYF. The CDR3 DNA reads as TGTGCCAGCACTCCCCAGGGTGTCCCGACAGATACGCAGTATTTT.

This sequence joins TRBV2 and TRBJ1-1; TRBD1 might be the D (6 bases). Per the germline V gene, CDR1 is SNHLY and CDR2 is FYNNEI. The ends were cut back, 6 bases at V and 0 bases at J, with 14 bases in the middle. The length of the CDR3 is 15 residues. CDR3 residues: CASRDGTPMNTEAFF. CDR3 DNA: TGTGCCAGCAGGGACGGGACACCGATGAACACTGAAGCTTTCTTT.

CDR3 protein: CASGLLPGLNQPQHF. CDR3 coding DNA: TGTGCTAGTGGACTACTTCCGGGACTGAATCAGCCCCAGCATTTT. This rearrangement joins TRBV12-5 to TRBJ1-5, with D possibly TRBD1 on 5 matching bases. The CDR3 is 15 amino acids. The V gene's germline CDR1 is LGHNT and CDR2 FRNRAP. V lost 6 bases, J lost 4 bases, and 16 bases lay in between.

This clonotype was detected a few times. V gene TRBV20-1 combines with J gene TRBJ2-4; tentative D call: TRBD2 (6 bases). V lost 6 bases to trimming and J lost 1 base, with 10 bases between them. The CDR3 runs to 13 residues. Germline V CDR1 and CDR2: DFQATT, SNEGSKA (reference sequence). CDR3 sequence (DNA): TGCAGTGCAGTGCGGGGCGCCAAAAACATTCAGTACTTC. The encoded protein is CSAVRGAKNIQYF.

This rearrangement joins TRBV5-1 to TRBJ2-5, with D uncertain. This CDR3 is 12 amino acids long. Per the germline V gene, CDR1 is SGHRS and CDR2 is YFSETQ. The V end lost 4 bases, the J end lost 11 bases, and 15 bases lay between the germline ends. The CDR3 nucleotides are TGCGCCAGCAGCAGGGCGAGTTCGGAGCAGTACTTC. It encodes CASSRASSEQYF.